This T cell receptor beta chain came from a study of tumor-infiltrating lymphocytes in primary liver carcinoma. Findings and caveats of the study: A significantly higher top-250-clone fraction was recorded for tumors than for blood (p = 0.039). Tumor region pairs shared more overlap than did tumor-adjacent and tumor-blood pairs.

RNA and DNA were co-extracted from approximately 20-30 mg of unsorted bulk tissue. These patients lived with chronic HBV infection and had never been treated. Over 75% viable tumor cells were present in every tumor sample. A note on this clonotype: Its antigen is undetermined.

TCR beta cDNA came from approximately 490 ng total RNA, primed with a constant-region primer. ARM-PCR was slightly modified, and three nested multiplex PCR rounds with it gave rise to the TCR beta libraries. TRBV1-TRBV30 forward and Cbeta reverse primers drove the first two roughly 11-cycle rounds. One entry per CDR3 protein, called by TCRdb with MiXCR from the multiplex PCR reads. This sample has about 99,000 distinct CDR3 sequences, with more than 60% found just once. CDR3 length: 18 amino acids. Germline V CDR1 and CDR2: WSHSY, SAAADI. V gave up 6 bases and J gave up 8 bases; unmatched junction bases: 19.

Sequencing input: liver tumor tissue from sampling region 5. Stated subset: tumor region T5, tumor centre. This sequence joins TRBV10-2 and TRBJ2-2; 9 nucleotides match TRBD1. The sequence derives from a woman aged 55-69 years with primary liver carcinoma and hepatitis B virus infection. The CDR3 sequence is CASSHDIGDRENIGELFF. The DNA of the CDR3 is TGCGCCAGCAGCCACGACATAGGGGACAGGGAGAACATTGGGGAGCTGTTTTTT.